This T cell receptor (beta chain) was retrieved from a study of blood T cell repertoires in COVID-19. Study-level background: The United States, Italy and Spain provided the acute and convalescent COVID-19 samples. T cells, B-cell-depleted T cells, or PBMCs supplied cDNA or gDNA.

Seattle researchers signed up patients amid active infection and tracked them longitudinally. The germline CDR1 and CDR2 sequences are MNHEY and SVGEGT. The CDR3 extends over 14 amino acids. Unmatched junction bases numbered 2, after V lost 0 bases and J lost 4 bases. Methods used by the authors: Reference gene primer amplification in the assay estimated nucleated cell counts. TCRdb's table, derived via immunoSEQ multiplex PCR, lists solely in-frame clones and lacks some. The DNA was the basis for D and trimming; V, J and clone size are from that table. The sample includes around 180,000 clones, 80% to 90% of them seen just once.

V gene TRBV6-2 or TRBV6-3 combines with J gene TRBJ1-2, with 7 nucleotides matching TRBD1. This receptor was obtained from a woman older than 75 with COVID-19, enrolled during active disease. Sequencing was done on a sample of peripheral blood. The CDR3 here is CASSYSRGSYGYTF. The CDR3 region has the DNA TGTGCCAGCAGTTACTCCAGGGGGAGCTATGGCTACACCTTC.